This T cell receptor beta chain was sequenced for a study of cytomegalovirus exposure and HLA in healthy donors. Study in general: Roughly 85 million unique TCRs from HLA-typed donors were held in an early release of data. Whole-study findings and limits: A likely sequencing artifact accounted for one observed cluster of highly shared sequence variants. In a later analysis, several top co-occurrence clusters appeared linked to parvovirus B19, influenza, CMV and Epstein-Barr virus. The study put 150 or so TCR beta chains on its list as cytomegalovirus-associated.

Primers included in the PCR were 60 Vbeta and 13 Jbeta primers. Data came from immunoSEQ multiplex PCR; TCRdb stores just in-frame clones and leaves some out. The sample carries approximately 280,000 clones, approximately 90% recorded once. The CDR3 loop spans 14 amino acids. The V and J ends lost 4 bases and 1 base respectively, with 11 bases between them. CDR1 SGHRS and CDR2 YFSETQ come from the germline V gene. This clone was seen once. The antigen is not known. Source material: PBMCs. The rearrangement joins TRBV5-1 to TRBJ1-1; D is uncertain. The TCR sequence derives from a young woman in good health and CMV-seronegative. DNA for the CDR3: TGCGCCAGCAGCCTCCCGGGGTGGAACACTGAAGCTTTCTTT. This sequence encodes CASSLPGWNTEAFF.